This T cell receptor (beta chain) is drawn from a study of shared clonotypes between healthy human individuals. The CDR3 consists of 15 residues. CDR1 is MDHEN and CDR2 is SYDVKM in the germline V gene. TCRdb's copy holds only in-frame clones and misses some; the assay was immunoSEQ multiplex PCR. The sample comprises more than 2,000,000 clones, approximately 93% of which are singletons, and roughly 0.36% rests with the top ten. About this clone: Its ends do not fully match the called genes, so a read error is possible.

The rearrangement uses TRBV28 and TRBJ2-4; D gene ambiguous. This sequence originates from a man aged 18 to 29 in good health. Some clones in this sample may be carry-over from other donors' samples. Sequencing input: naive CD4+ T cells from PBMCs. Subset denoted: CD45RA+ positively selected. CDR3 residues: CASSFKKKWTINWPF. The DNA for the CDR3 is TGTGCCAGCAGCTTCAAAAAAAAGTGGACCATCAACTGGCCCTTC.